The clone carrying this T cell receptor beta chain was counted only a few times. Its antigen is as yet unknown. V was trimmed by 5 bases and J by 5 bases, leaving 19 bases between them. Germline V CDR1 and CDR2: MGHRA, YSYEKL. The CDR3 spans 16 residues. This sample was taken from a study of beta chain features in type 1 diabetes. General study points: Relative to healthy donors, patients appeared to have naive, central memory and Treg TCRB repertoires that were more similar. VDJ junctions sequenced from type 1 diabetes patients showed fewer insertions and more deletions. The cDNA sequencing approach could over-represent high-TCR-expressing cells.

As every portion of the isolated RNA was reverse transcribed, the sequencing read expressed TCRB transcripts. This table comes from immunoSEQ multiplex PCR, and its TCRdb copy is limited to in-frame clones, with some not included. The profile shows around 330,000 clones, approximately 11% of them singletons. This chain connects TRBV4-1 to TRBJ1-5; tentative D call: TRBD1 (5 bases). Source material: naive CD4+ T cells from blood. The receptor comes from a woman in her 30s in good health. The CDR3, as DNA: TGCGCCAGCAGCTATCAATGGGAGTCGGGGGATCAGCCCCAGCATTTT. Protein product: CASSYQWESGDQPQHF.